The T cell receptor (beta chain) described here comes from a study of T cell responses to AZD1222 COVID-19 vaccine. Data came from immunoSEQ multiplex PCR; TCRdb stores just in-frame clones and leaves some out. The table lists 140,000 or so clones, approximately 86% of them singletons. Overall study findings and caveats: Regions left unmutated in variants are reportedly the target of nearly half of spike-specific TCRs.

Note on this clone: Its antigen is as yet unknown.

CDR3 length: 12 amino acids. Germline V gene data show CDR1 as KGHSH and CDR2 as LQKENI. V was cut by 5 bases and J by 5 bases, with 10 bases left in between. Sample: peripheral blood, taken on day 0 of AZD1222 vaccination. This TCR was recovered from an adult in good health. The chain combines TRBV18 with TRBJ2-7; D gene ambiguous. The CDR3, as DNA: TGTGCCAGCTCATCCCTCAGAGACGAGCAGTACTTC. Translated: CASSSLRDEQYF.